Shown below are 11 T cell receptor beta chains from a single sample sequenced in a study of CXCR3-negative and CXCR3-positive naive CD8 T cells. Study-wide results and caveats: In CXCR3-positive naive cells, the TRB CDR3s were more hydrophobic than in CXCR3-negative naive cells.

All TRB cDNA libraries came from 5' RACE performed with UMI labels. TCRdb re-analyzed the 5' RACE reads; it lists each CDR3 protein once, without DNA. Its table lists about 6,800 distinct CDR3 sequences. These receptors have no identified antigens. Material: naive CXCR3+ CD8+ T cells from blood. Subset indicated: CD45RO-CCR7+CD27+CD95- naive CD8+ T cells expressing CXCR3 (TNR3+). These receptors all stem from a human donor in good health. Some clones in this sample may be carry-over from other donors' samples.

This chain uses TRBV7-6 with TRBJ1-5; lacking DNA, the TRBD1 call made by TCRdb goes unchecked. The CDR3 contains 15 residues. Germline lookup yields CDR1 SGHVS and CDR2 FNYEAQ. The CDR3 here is CASSQYAGSNQPQHF.

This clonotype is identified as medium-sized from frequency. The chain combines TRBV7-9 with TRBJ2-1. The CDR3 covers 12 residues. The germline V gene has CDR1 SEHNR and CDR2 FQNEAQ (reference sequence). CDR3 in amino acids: CASSHAKVEQFF.

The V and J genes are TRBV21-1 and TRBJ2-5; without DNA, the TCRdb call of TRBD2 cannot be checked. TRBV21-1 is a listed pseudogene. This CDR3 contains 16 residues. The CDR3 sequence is CASSKDPPRPEATQYF.

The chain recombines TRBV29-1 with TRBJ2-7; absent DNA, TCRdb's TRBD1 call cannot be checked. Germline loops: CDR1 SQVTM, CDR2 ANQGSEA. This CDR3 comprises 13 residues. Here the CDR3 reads CSVGDAGFYEQYF.

CDR3 sequence reads: CASSSRQTFEAFF. The chain couples TRBV7-2 to TRBJ1-1; the D gene TCRdb calls, TRBD1, cannot be checked with no DNA. The CDR3 extends over 13 amino acids. Germline V gene sequence: CDR1 SGHTA, CDR2 FQGNSA.

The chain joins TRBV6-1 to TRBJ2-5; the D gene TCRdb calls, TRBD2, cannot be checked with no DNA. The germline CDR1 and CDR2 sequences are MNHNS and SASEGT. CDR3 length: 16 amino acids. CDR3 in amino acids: CASSEPALAWGETQYF.

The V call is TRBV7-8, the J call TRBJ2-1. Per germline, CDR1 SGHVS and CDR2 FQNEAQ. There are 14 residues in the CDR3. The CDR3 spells CASSLALDGNEQFF.

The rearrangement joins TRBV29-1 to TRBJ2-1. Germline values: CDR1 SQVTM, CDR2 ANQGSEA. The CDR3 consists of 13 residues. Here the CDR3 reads CSVEEASYNEQFF.

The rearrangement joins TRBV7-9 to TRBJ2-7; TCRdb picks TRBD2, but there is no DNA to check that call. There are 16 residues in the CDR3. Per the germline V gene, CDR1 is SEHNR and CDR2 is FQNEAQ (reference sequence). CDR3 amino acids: CASSSVASGRLYEQYF.

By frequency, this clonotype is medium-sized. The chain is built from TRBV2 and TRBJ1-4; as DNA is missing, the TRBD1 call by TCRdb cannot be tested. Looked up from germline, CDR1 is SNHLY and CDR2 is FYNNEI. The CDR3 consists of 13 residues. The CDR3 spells CASSEDRGEKLFF.

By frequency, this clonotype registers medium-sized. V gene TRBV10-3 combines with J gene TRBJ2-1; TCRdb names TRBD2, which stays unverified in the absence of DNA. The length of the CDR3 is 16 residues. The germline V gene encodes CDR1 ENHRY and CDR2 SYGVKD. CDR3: CAITPFTTAVANEQFF.